The entry below describes one TCR beta chain. This sample was included in a study of shared clonotypes between healthy human individuals. Profiling relied on immunoSEQ multiplex PCR, and the TCRdb table lists in-frame clones only, not all of them. This sample yields about 2.2 million clones, of which 85% to 95% are seen a single time; roughly 1.8% belongs to the top ten. Trimming removed 7 bases at V and 0 bases at J, with 13 bases between. Germline assignment: CDR1 SGHTA and CDR2 FQGNSA. This CDR3 comprises 15 residues. Naive CD8 populations comprised CD45RO-negative cells positively selected for CCR7, excluding terminally differentiated effector memory CD45RA+ cells.

The clonotype comes from a man aged 18 to 30 in good health. Some clones in this sample may be carry-over from other donors' samples. Sequences were obtained from naive CD8+ T cells from PBMCs. The rearrangement links TRBV7-2 to TRBJ1-5; possibly TRBD1 for D (5 bases). The CDR3 sequence: CASTIGEYSNQPQHF. Here the CDR3 DNA reads TGTGCCAGCACCATAGGGGAGTATAGCAATCAGCCCCAGCATTTT.